This TCR beta chain was sequenced for a study of CD8 T cells in ankylosing spondylitis. Study results and limitations: What appeared characteristic of ankylosing spondylitis blood was a TCR beta motif of eight or nine highly homologous variants.

This CDR3 region has 15 residues. Germline V CDR1 and CDR2: KGHDR, SFDVKD. Trimming took off 3 bases at V and 1 base at J, with 11 bases between the two ends. In TCRdb, the 5' RACE reads were re-called with MiXCR into one record per CDR3 protein. The profile shows fewer than 650,000 distinct CDR3 sequences, 9.5% to 15% of them singletons. This clonotype has a handful of counts. Its target is not known. The sequenced sample was blood, either unsorted or a sorted T cell fraction (not recorded which). The receptor was derived from a male donor with ankylosing spondylitis. The chain couples TRBV24-1 to TRBJ2-5, with D perhaps matching TRBD1 or TRBD2 (5 bases each). The CDR3 nucleotides read TGTGCCACCAGTGATATCAGGGACCTCCAAGAGACCCAGTACTTC. It codes for CATSDIRDLQETQYF.